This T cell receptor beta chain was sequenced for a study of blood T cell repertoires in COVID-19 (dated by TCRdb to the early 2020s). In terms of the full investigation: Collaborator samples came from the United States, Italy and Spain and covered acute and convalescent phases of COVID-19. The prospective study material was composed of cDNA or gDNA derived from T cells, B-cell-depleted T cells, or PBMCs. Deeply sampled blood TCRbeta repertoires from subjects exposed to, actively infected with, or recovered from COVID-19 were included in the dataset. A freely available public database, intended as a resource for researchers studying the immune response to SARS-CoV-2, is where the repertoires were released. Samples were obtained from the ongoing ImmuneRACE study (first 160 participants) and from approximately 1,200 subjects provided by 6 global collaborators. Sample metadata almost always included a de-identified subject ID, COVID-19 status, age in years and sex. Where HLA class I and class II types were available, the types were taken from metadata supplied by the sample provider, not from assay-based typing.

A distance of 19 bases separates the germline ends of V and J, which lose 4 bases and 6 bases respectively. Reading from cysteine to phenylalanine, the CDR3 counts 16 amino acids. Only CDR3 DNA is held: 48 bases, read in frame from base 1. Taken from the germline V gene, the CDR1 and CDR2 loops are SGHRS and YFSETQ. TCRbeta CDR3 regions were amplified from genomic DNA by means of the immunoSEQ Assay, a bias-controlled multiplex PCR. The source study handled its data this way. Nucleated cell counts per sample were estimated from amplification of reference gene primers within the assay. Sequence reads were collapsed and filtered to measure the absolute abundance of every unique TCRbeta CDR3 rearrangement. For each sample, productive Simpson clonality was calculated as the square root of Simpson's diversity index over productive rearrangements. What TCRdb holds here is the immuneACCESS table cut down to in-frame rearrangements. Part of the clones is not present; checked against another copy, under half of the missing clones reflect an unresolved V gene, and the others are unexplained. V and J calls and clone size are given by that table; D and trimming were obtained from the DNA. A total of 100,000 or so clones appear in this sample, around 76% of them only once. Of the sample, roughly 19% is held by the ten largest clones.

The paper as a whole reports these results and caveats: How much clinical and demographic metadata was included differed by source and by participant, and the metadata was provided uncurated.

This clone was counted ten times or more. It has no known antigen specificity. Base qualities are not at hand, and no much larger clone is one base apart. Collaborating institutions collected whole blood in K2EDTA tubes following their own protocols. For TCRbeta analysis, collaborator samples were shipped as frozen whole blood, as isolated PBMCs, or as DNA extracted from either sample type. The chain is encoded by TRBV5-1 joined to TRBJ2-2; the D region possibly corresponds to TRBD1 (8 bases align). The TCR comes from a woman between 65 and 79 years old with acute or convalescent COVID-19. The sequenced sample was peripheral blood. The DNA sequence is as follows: TGCGCCAGCAGCACAGGACAGGGAGGGTCGGCCGGGGAGCTGTTTTTT. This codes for CASSTGQGGSAGELFF.